This paragraph reports one T cell receptor (beta chain). Authors' methods: Using reference gene primer amplification, nucleated cell counts were estimated. The protocol was immunoSEQ multiplex PCR, while the TCRdb copy is restricted to in-frame clones and leaves out a portion. V and J calls and clone size are those listed in that table; D and trimming were worked out from the DNA. The sample lists 120,000 to 150,000 clones; approximately 80% were seen once. The data are from a study of blood T cell repertoires in COVID-19. Study-wide background: COVID-19 samples from acute and convalescent phases originated in the United States, Italy and Spain. Sources were T cells, B-cell-depleted T cells, or PBMCs; the material itself was cDNA or gDNA.

The receptor was derived from a human donor in a cohort sampled during active COVID-19. Sequencing was carried out using peripheral blood.

CDR3 in amino acids: CASSIGTITNTGELFF. The CDR3 DNA is TGTGCCAGCAGTATTGGGACTATAACAAACACCGGGGAGCTGTTTTTT. The chain links TRBV28 to TRBJ2-2, with TRBD2 identical over 7 bases. CDR1 is MDHEN, CDR2 SYDVKM, per germline. The CDR3 length is 16 residues. J gave up 2 bases and V 5 bases, and 8 bases lay outside the gene matches.